The TCR beta chain described here comes from a study of PD-L1 blockade in urothelial cancer. The sample's time point: peripheral blood 6 weeks after treatment start. The data were produced by immunoSEQ multiplex PCR, yet TCRdb's version contains in-frame clones alone and is incomplete. This sample carries 100,000 to 150,000 clones, roughly 88% of them seen once, and the ten largest clones take 2.4%. The trim removed 5 bases at V and 6 bases at J, leaving 3 bases unmatched. Germline loops: CDR1 MNHEY, CDR2 SVGAGI. There are 13 residues in the CDR3. This sequence was found in a man between 50 and 59 years old with urothelial cancer. The sequencing used PBMCs, collected around atezolizumab (anti-PD-L1) treatment. The gene calls are TRBV6-5 and TRBJ2-1; 8 nucleotides align to TRBD1. CDR3 bases: TGTGCCAGCAGTGGACAGGGCTTCAATGAGCAGTTCTTC. Its translation is CASSGQGFNEQFF.